Included here is one T cell receptor (beta chain) sequence, with context. Generated by immunoSEQ multiplex PCR, the TCRdb table keeps only in-frame clones and is missing some. The data contain over 35,000 clones, about 95% of them singletons. This sample was included in a study of preoperative IRX-2 immunotherapy in early breast cancer. Treatment in this sample: preoperative locoregional IRX-2 cytokine immunotherapy. From germline, CDR1 is MNHNY and CDR2 SVGAGI (reference sequence). The length of the CDR3 is 14 residues. Trimming removed 3 bases at V and 2 bases at J, with 11 bases between. The sequences come from tumor tissue, collected after IRX-2 immunotherapy. The TCR originated in a human donor with breast cancer. The chain couples TRBV6-6 to TRBJ2-7; possibly TRBD1 or TRBD2 for D (5 bases each). The CDR3 coding sequence is TGTGCCAGCAGTTATGAGCAGGGAGCCTACGAGCAGTACTTC. Its translation: CASSYEQGAYEQYF.